This TCR beta chain was recorded in a study of cytomegalovirus exposure and HLA in healthy donors. Germline V gene data show CDR1 as SNHLY and CDR2 as FYNNEI. The CDR3 runs to 13 residues. V lost 2 bases and J 6 bases, leaving 10 bases between the germline ends. Study results and limitations: In a later analysis, at a false discovery rate of 0.05, 16,951 TCR beta sequences were associated with HLA alleles. Cytomegalovirus association was listed for around 180 TCR beta chains.

PCR used 60 Vbeta primers and 13 Jbeta primers. Method: immunoSEQ multiplex PCR; TCRdb's copy keeps in-frame clones and lacks some. The sample contains about 45,000 clones, around 90% of which appear only once. In regard to this clone: Its antigen is unknown. The conserved phenylalanine or tryptophan is not found at the CDR3 terminus, so this likely reflects a read error.

V and J are TRBV2 and TRBJ1-2; D gene uncertain. This TCR came from a woman in her 40s in good health and CMV-seropositive. Sequenced: PBMCs. The CDR3 here is CASSEWELNGYTL. The CDR3 bases are TGTGCCAGCAGTGAATGGGAGCTGAATGGCTACACCCTC.